These 21 T cell receptor beta chains were all obtained from the same sample, sequenced in a study of blood T cell repertoires in COVID-19. Only in-frame clones appear in the TCRdb table, and some are missing; sequencing was by immunoSEQ multiplex PCR. Among over 70,000 clones listed, approximately 83% were seen once. The material sequenced was peripheral blood. These receptors were taken from a human donor in a cohort sampled during active COVID-19.

This chain uses TRBV21-1 with TRBJ2-1; TRBD1, the table's D call, was not compared with the DNA. TRBV21-1 is noted as a pseudogene. This CDR3 comprises 17 residues. The CDR3 loop is CAKRGDRGTLHYNEQFF. The DNA of the CDR3 is TGTGCCAAAAGGGGGGACAGGGGGACCCTTCACTACAATGAGCAGTTCTTC.

This chain uses TRBV11-3 with TRBJ1-2; tentatively, D is TRBD1 (5 bases). This CDR3 region has 15 residues. From germline, CDR1 is SGHNT and CDR2 YENEEA. V dropped 4 bases and J dropped 6 bases, with 18 bases sitting between them. CDR3 sequence reads: CASSSSLGRWNGYTF. The CDR3 DNA is TGTGCCAGCAGCTCGTCCCTGGGGCGGTGGAATGGCTACACCTTC.

This clone came up a few times. The V call is TRBV4-3, the J call TRBJ2-7; TRBD1 matches at 8 bases. The CDR3 loop spans 15 amino acids. Germline V gives CDR1 LGHNA, CDR2 YSLEER. V was clipped by 0 bases and J by 1 base; unmatched bases: 2. This CDR3 reads CASSQDWTGSYEQYF. The CDR3 nucleotides read TGCGCCAGCAGCCAAGATTGGACAGGGTCCTACGAGCAGTACTTC.

This clone was counted only a few times. The chain has TRBV5-4 and TRBJ2-2, with 9 bases matching TRBD2. The ends lost 0 bases at V and 6 bases at J; junction bases unmatched: 3. This CDR3 is 15 amino acids long. Germline V CDR1 and CDR2: SGHNT, YYREEE (reference sequence). The CDR3 loop reads CASSLALAGAGELFF. The CDR3 region has the DNA TGTGCCAGCAGCTTGGCACTAGCGGGCGCCGGGGAGCTGTTTTTT. Combining the CDR3 with reference TRBV5-4 and TRBJ2-2 gives the whole variable domain ETGVTQSPTHLIKTRGQQVTLRCSSQSGHNTVSWYQQALGQGPQFIFQYYREEENGRGNFPPRFSGLQFPNYSSELNVNALELDDSALYLCASSLALAGAGELFFGEGSRLTVL.

CDR3 amino acids: CASSFRETGEYNSPLHF. The CDR3 DNA reads TGTGCCAGCAGTTTTCGCGAGACAGGGGAATATAATTCACCCCTCCACTTT. The chain is built from TRBV5-6 and TRBJ1-6; TRBD1 matches 8 bases. CDR1 SGHDT and CDR2 YYEEEE come from the germline V gene. The V segment lost 5 bases and the J segment 4 bases; nucleotides outside the gene matches: 11. The CDR3 spans 17 residues.

The CDR3: CASSPRVSGELFF. CDR3 in DNA: TGTGCCAGCTCACCGAGGGTCTCCGGGGAGCTGTTTTTT. The chain carries TRBV18 and TRBJ2-2, with D tentatively TRBD2 (5 bases). CDR3 size: 13 residues. Between the trimmed V and J ends, which lost 3 bases and 6 bases, there was a span of 8 bases. Per germline, CDR1 KGHSH and CDR2 LQKENI.

This CDR3 reads CASSHRGTDTQYF. CDR3 in DNA: TGTGCCAGCAGTCACAGAGGCACAGATACGCAGTATTTT. The chain is built from TRBV12-3 or TRBV12-4 and TRBJ2-3, with unresolved D. The CDR3 is 13 amino acids. Trimming removed 5 bases at V and 1 base at J, with 7 bases between.

This clone appeared a single time. The chain combines TRBV6-5 with TRBJ2-5, with 8 bases fitting TRBD2. Germline V gene data show CDR1 as MNHEY and CDR2 as SVGAGI. J gave up 4 bases and V 4 bases, and 8 bases lay outside the gene matches. CDR3 size: 15 residues. As DNA, the CDR3 is TGTGCCAGCAGTTTTTCGGGGGGGCGGGCAGAGACCCAGTACTTC. Residues: CASSFSGGRAETQYF.

This clone appeared once. V gene TRBV5-8 combines with J gene TRBJ1-5; 10 bases align to TRBD1. Germline CDR1 is SGHTS and CDR2 is YDEGEE. The CDR3 sequence is 16 residues long. V trimming: 4 bases; J trimming: 6 bases; junction bases outside the gene matches: 10. The CDR3 sequence is CASSDQGQGNFQPQHF. In nucleotides, the CDR3 is TGTGCCAGCAGCGACCAGGGACAGGGGAACTTTCAGCCCCAGCATTTT.

The chain links TRBV5-6 to TRBJ2-6, with TRBD1 matching over 11 bases. V dropped 6 bases and J dropped 4; count of bases not matched to a gene: 12. CDR3 length: 18 residues. The germline gives CDR1 SGHDT, CDR2 YYEEEE. CDR3 DNA sequence: TGTGCCAGCACCAAAGTAGGACAGGGGGCGCAAGGGGCCAACGTCCTGACTTTC. Translation gives CASTKVGQGAQGANVLTF.

This rearrangement joins TRBV18 to TRBJ1-3; D remains ambiguous. CDR1 and CDR2 (germline): KGHSH, LQKENI. The CDR3 covers 17 residues. V was shortened by 5 bases and J by 2 bases, with 19 bases between the two germline ends. The CDR3 DNA reads TGTGCCAGCTCATTCGACATGATTAGTGCAACTGGAAACACCATATATTTT. Its protein is CASSFDMISATGNTIYF.

This clone was recorded once. The CDR3 coding sequence is TGTGCCAGCAGTGAAGAGGAGGGTGCCGGGGAGCTGTTTTTT. Translated: CASSEEEGAGELFF. J is TRBJ2-2 and V is TRBV6-1, with a tentative D call TRBD2 (6 bases). V was cut by 1 base and J by 6 bases, with 9 bases left in between. This CDR3 has 14 residues. The germline V gene encodes CDR1 MNHNS and CDR2 SASEGT.

The genes are TRBV5-6 and TRBJ1-1; D is perhaps TRBD1 (6 bases). The CDR3 covers 14 residues. Between the trimmed V and J ends, which lost 0 bases and 1 base, there was a span of 7 bases. The germline V gene encodes CDR1 SGHDT and CDR2 YYEEEE. The DNA for the CDR3 is TGTGCCAGCAGCTTGGGGGGGCAGAACACTGAAGCTTTCTTT. It yields the protein CASSLGGQNTEAFF.

The gene calls are TRBV11-3 and TRBJ2-7, with TRBD1 matching over 9 bases. Trimming cost V 1 base and J 4 bases; bases outside gene matches: 2. Germline CDR1 and CDR2: SGHNT and YENEEA. The CDR3 consists of 14 residues. CDR3: CASSLGDRVYEQYF. CDR3 coding DNA: TGTGCCAGCAGCTTAGGGGACAGGGTATACGAGCAGTACTTC. Full variable domain (rest looked up from reference TRBV11-3 and TRBJ2-7): EAGVVQSPRYKIIEKKQPVAFWCNPISGHNTLYWYLQNLGQGPELLIRYENEEAVDDSQLPKDRFSAERLKGVDSTLKIQPAELGDSAVYLCASSLGDRVYEQYFGPGTRLTVT.

The CDR3 DNA reads as TGTGCCATCAGTGAGTGGGAGGGAGAGACCCAGTACTTC. It is translated as CAISEWEGETQYF. This chain connects TRBV10-3 to TRBJ2-5, with 7 bases that match TRBD2. The V and J ends lost 1 base and 4 bases, in that order; junction bases with no gene match: 0. Per the germline V gene, CDR1 is ENHRY and CDR2 is SYGVKD. The CDR3 contains 13 residues.

The V call is TRBV24-1, the J call TRBJ1-2; 7 positions agree with TRBD1. With V trimmed by 5 bases and J by 2 bases, 4 bases remained unmatched. Germline lookup yields CDR1 KGHDR and CDR2 SFDVKD. CDR3 length: 14 residues. As DNA, the CDR3 is TGTGCCACCAGTGGGGACAGTGTCAACTATGGCTACACCTTC. It codes for CATSGDSVNYGYTF.

The rearrangement links TRBV10-3 to TRBJ2-1; D remains unclear. Trimming removed 0 bases at V and 15 bases at J, with 12 bases between. CDR1 is ENHRY, CDR2 SYGVKD, per germline. This CDR3 contains 12 residues. CDR3 in DNA: TGTGCCATCAGTGAGTCTAAAGAGGAGTCGTTCTTC. As protein: CAISESKEESFF.

The chain couples TRBV6-1 to TRBJ2-5; D call uncertain. With 3 bases removed from V and 5 bases from J, the gap between germline ends came to 7 bases. Per the germline V gene, CDR1 is MNHNS and CDR2 is SASEGT. This CDR3 comprises 12 residues. Here the CDR3 reads CASSDVEETQYF. In DNA, the CDR3 is TGTGCCAGCAGTGACGTAGAGGAGACCCAGTACTTC.

The V and J genes are TRBV19 and TRBJ1-2; 7 bases line up with TRBD1. The length of the CDR3 is 13 residues. V dropped 5 bases and J dropped 5; count of bases not matched to a gene: 5. Germline V gene sequence: CDR1 LNHDA, CDR2 SQIVND (reference sequence). CDR3 DNA: TGTGCCAGTAGTGTTACAGGGGCTTATGGCTACACCTTC. This codes for CASSVTGAYGYTF.

The chain couples TRBV6-2 or TRBV6-3 to TRBJ1-6; TRBD1 agrees at 10 bases. Looked up from germline, CDR1 is MNHEY and CDR2 is SVGEGT. The CDR3 contains 16 residues. The trim removed 2 bases at V and 8 bases at J, leaving 6 bases unmatched. This chain's CDR3 is CASSYPTGGVDSPLHF. The CDR3 nucleotides read TGTGCCAGCAGTTACCCGACAGGGGGCGTGGATTCACCCCTCCACTTT.

The CDR3 DNA is TGCGCCAGCAGCCTCCGGACAGGGACGGACGAGCAGTACTTC. Its translation: CASSLRTGTDEQYF. V gene TRBV4-1 combines with J gene TRBJ2-7, with 8 bases matching TRBD1. The germline V gene has CDR1 MGHRA and CDR2 YSYEKL. The CDR3 loop spans 14 amino acids. After removal of 4 bases from V and 5 bases from J, the junction contained 7 bases not matched to a gene.